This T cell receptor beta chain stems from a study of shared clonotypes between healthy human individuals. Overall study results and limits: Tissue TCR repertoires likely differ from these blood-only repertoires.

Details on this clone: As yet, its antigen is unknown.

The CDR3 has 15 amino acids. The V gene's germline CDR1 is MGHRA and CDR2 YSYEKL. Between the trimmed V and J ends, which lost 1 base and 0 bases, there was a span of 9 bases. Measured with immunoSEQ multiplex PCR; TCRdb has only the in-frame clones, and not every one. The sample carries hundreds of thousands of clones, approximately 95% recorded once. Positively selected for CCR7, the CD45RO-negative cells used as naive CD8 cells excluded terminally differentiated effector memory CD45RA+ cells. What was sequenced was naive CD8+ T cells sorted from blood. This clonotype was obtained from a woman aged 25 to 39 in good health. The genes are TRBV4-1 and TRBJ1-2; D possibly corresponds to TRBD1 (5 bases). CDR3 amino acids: CASSQGPGPNYGYTF. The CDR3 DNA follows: TGCGCCAGCAGCCAAGGTCCGGGGCCTAACTATGGCTACACCTTC.